This T cell receptor (beta chain) appears in the sequencing data of a study of cytomegalovirus exposure and HLA in healthy donors. V gave up 0 bases and J gave up 4 bases, with 19 bases separating them. Per germline, CDR1 MNHEY and CDR2 SMNVEV (reference sequence). This CDR3 is 17 amino acids long. Study results and caveats: Reports state that TCR beta sequences accurately predicted most subjects' HLA-A and HLA-B alleles.

Use of 60 Vbeta and 13 Jbeta primers characterized the PCR. Here immunoSEQ multiplex PCR was the method, and the copy in TCRdb shows in-frame clones only, minus some. The sample holds under 100,000 clones. A word on this clone: Its antigen remains unknown.

The sequence was obtained from a man between 25 and 39 years old in good health and CMV-seronegative. Sequencing input: PBMCs. This chain links TRBV27 with TRBJ2-7; maybe TRBD1 (5 bases). The CDR3 DNA sequence: TGTGCCAGCAGTTTATCGGGCCAGGGAACCCTATATTACGAGCAGTACTTC. Its translation: CASSLSGQGTLYYEQYF.